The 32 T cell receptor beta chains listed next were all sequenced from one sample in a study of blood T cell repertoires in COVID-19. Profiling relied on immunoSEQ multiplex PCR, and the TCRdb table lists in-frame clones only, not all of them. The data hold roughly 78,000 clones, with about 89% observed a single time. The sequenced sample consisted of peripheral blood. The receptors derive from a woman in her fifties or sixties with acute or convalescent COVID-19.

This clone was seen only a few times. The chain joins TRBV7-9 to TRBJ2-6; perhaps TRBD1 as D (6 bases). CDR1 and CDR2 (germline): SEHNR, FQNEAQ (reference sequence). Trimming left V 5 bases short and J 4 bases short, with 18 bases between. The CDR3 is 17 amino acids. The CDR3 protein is CASSMTGSPGGANVLTF. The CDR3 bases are TGTGCCAGCAGCATGACAGGTTCGCCCGGAGGGGCCAACGTCCTGACTTTC.

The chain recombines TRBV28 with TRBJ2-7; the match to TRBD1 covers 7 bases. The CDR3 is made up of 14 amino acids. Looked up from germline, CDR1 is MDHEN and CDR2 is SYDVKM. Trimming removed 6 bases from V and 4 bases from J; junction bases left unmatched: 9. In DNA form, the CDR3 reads TGTGCCAGCAGAGATACCGGGACAGCTTACGAGCAGTACTTC. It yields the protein CASRDTGTAYEQYF.

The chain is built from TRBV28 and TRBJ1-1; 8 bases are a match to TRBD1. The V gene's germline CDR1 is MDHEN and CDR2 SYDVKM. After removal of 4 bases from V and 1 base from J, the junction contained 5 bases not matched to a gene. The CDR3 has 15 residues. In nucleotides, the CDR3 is TGTGCCAGCAGTTCCCCCAGGGGGCCGAACACTGAAGCTTTCTTT. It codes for CASSSPRGPNTEAFF.

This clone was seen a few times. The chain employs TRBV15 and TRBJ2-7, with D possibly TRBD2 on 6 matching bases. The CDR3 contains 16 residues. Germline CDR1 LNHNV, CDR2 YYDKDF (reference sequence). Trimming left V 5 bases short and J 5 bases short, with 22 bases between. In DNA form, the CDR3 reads TGTGCCACCAGCCCCTCAGGAGGGGTCCAAGTCCACGAGCAGTACTTC. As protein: CATSPSGGVQVHEQYF.

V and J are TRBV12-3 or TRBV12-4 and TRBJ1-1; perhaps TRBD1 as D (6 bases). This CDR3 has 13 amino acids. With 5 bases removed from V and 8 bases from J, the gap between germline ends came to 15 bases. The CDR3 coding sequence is TGTGCCAGCAGTCCAGGAAACGACAGGGAAGCTTTCTTT. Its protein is CASSPGNDREAFF.

The CDR3 region has the DNA TGTGCCAGCAGCTTAGGGACGCGGTACGAGGGGGTTTCCTACGAGCAGTACTTC. Translating gives CASSLGTRYEGVSYEQYF. The gene calls are TRBV7-9 and TRBJ2-7; D might be TRBD1 (6 bases). Germline V gives CDR1 SEHNR, CDR2 FQNEAQ (reference sequence). Trimming left V 1 base short and J 1 base short, with 20 bases between. CDR3 length: 18 residues.

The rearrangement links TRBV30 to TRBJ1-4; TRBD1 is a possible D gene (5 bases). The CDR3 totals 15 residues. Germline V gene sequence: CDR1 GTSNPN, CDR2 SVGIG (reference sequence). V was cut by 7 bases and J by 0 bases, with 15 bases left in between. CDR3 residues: CASNLQGATNEKLFF. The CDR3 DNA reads TGTGCCTCCAATCTGCAAGGGGCAACTAATGAAAAACTGTTTTTT.

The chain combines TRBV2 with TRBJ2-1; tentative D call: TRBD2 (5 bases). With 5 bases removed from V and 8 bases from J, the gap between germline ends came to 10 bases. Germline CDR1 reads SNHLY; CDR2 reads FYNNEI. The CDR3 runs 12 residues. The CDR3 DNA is TGTGCCAGCAGTAGTTTAGCGTATGAGCAGTTCTTC. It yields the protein CASSSLAYEQFF.

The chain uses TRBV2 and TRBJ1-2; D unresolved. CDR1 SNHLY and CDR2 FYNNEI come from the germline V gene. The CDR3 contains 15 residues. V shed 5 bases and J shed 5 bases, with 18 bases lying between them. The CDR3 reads CASSPQGPLRYGYTF. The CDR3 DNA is TGTGCCAGCAGTCCCCAAGGCCCACTGAGGTATGGCTACACCTTC.

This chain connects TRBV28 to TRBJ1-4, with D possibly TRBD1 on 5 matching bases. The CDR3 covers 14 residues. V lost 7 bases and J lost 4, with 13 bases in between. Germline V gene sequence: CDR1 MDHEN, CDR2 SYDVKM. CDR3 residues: CASTRDSYNEKLFF. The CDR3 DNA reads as TGTGCCAGCACCCGAGACAGCTATAATGAAAAACTGTTTTTT. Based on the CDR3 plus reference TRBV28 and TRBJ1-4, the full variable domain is DVKVTQSSRYLVKRTGEKVFLECVQDMDHENMFWYRQDPGLGLRLIYFSYDVKMKEKGDIPEGYSVSREKKERFSLILESASTNQTSMYLCASTRDSYNEKLFFGSGTQLSVL.

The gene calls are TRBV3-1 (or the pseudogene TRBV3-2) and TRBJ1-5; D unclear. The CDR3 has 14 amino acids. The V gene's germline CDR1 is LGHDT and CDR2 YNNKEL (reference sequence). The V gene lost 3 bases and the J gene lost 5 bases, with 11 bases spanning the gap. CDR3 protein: CASSQTRRDQPQHF. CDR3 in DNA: TGTGCCAGCAGCCAGACACGGAGGGATCAGCCCCAGCATTTT.

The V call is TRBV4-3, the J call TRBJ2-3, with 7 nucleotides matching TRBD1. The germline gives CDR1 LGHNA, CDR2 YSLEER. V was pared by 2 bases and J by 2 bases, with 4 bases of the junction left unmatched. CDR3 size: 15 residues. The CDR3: CASSQQTGITDTQYF. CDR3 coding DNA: TGCGCCAGCAGCCAACAGACAGGGATCACAGATACGCAGTATTTT.

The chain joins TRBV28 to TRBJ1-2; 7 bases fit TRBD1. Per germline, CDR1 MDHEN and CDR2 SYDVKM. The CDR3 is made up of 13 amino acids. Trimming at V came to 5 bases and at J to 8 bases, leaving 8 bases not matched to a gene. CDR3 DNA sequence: TGTGCCAGCAGTCCGGGACAGCCCCCGGGCTACACCTTC. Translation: CASSPGQPPGYTF.

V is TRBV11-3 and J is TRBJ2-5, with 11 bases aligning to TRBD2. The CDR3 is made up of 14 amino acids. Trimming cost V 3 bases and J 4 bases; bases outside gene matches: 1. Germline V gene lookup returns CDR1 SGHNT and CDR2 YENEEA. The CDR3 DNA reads TGTGCCAGCAGCTTGACTAGCGGGGTAGAGACCCAGTACTTC. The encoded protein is CASSLTSGVETQYF.

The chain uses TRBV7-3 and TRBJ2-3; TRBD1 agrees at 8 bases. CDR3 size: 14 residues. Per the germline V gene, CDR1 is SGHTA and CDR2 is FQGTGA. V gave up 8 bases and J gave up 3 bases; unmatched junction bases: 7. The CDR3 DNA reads TGTGCCAGCCGCGACAGGGGAGCAACAGATACGCAGTATTTT. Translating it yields CASRDRGATDTQYF. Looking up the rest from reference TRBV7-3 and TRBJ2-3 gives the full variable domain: GAGVSQTPSNKVTEKGKYVELRCDPISGHTALYWYRQSLGQGPEFLIYFQGTGAADDSGLPNDRFFAVRPEGSVSTLKIQRTERGDSAVYLCASRDRGATDTQYFGPGTRLTVL.

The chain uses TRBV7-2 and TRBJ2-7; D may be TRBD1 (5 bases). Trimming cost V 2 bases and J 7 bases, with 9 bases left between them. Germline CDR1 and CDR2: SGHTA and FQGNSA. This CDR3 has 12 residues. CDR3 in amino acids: CASSLTRDEQYF. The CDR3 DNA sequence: TGTGCCAGCAGCTTAACCAGGGATGAGCAGTACTTC.

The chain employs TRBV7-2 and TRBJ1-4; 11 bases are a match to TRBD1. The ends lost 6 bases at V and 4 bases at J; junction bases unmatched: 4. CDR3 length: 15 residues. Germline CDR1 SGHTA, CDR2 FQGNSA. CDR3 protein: CASSWTGGLNEKLFF. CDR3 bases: TGTGCCAGCAGTTGGACAGGGGGCCTTAATGAAAAACTGTTTTTT.

The CDR3: CASSLSGREQFF. CDR3 nucleotide sequence: TGTGCCAGCAGCTTATCTGGGAGAGAGCAGTTCTTC. The V gene is TRBV7-2, the J gene TRBJ2-1; perhaps TRBD2 as D (5 bases). Germline V gene sequence: CDR1 SGHTA, CDR2 FQGNSA. The V and J ends lost 2 bases and 10 bases respectively, with 9 bases between them. The CDR3 runs to 12 residues.

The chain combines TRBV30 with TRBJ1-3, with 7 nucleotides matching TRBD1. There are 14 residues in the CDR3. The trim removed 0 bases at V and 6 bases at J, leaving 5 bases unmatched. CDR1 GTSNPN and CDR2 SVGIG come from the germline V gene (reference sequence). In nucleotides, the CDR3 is TGTGCCTGGAGTGTAGGGACAGCCGTAAACACCATATATTTT. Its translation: CAWSVGTAVNTIYF. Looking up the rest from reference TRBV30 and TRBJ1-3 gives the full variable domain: SQTIHQWPATLVQPVGSPLSLECTVEGTSNPNLYWYRQAAGRGLQLLFYSVGIGQISSEVPQNLSASRPQDRQFILSSKKLLLSDSGFYLCAWSVGTAVNTIYFGEGSWLTVV.

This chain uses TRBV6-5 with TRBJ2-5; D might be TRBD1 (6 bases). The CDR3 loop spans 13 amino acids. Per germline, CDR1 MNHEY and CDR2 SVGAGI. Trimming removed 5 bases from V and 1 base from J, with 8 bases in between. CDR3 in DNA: TGTGCCAGCAGTCTGGACAGCCAAGAGACCCAGTACTTC. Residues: CASSLDSQETQYF.

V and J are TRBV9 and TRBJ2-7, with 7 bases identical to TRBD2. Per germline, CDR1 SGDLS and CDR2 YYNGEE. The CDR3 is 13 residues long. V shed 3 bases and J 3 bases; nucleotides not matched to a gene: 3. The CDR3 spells CASSAGGDYEQYF. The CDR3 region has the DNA TGTGCCAGCAGCGCGGGAGGAGACTACGAGCAGTACTTC.

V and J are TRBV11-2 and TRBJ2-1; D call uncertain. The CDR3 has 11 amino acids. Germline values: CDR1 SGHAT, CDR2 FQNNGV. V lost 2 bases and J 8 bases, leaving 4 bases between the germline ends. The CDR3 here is CASSLTDEQFF. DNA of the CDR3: TGTGCCAGCAGCTTAACAGATGAGCAGTTCTTC.

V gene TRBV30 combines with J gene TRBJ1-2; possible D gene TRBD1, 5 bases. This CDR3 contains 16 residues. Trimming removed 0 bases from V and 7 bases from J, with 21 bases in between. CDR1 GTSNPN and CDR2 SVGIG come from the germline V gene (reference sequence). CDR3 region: CAWSVQERSSRAGYTF. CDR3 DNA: TGTGCCTGGAGTGTACAGGAGAGGAGTTCCAGGGCTGGCTACACCTTC. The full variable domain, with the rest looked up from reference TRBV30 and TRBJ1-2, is SQTIHQWPATLVQPVGSPLSLECTVEGTSNPNLYWYRQAAGRGLQLLFYSVGIGQISSEVPQNLSASRPQDRQFILSSKKLLLSDSGFYLCAWSVQERSSRAGYTFGSGTRLTVV.

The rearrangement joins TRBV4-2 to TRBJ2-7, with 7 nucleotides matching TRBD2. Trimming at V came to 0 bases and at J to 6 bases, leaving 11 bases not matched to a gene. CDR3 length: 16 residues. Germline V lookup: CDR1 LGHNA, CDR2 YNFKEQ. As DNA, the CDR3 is TGTGCCAGCAGCCAAGATGGGGGACTAACCGACGTCGAGCAGTACTTC. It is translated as CASSQDGGLTDVEQYF.

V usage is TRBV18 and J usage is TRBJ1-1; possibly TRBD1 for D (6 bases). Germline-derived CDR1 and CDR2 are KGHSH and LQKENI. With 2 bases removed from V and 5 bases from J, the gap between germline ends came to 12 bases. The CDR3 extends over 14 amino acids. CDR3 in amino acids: CASSPRPRGTEAFF. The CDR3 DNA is TGTGCCAGCTCACCAAGACCAAGGGGGACTGAAGCTTTCTTT.

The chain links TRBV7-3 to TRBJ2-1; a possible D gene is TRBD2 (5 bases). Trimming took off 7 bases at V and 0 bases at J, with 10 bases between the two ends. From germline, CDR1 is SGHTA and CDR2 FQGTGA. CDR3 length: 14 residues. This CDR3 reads CASNEGSSYNEQFF. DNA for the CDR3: TGTGCCAGCAACGAGGGTAGCTCCTACAATGAGCAGTTCTTC.

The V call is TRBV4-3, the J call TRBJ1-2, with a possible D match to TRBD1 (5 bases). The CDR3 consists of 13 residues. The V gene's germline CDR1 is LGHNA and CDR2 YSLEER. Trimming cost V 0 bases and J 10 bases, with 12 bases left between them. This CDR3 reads CASSQDLRGTYTF. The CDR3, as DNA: TGCGCCAGCAGCCAAGATTTACGGGGGACCTACACCTTC.

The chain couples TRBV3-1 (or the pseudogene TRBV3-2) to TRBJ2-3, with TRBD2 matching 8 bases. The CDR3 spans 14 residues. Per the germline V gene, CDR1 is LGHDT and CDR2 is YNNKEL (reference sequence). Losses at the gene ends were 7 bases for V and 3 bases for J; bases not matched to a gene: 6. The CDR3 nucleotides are TGTGCCAGCACGGGGACTAGAGTAACAGATACGCAGTATTTT. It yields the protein CASTGTRVTDTQYF.

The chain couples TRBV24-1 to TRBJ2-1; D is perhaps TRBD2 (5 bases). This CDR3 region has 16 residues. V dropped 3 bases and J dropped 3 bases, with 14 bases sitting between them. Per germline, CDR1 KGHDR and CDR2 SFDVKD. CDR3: CATSDKTLRGYNEQFF. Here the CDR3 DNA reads TGTGCCACCAGTGATAAAACGCTCCGGGGCTACAATGAGCAGTTCTTC.

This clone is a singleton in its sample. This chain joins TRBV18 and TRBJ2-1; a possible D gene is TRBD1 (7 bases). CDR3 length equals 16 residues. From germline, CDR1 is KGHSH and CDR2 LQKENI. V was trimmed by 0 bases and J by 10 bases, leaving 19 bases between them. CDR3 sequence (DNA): TGTGCCAGCTCACCACCTGACAGGGAGGTCCCTCCGGAGCAGTTCTTC. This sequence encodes CASSPPDREVPPEQFF.

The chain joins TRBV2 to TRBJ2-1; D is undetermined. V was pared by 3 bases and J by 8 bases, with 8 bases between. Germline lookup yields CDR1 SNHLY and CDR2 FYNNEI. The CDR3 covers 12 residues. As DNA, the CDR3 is TGTGCCAGCAGTGACCTGGGCTATGAGCAGTTCTTC. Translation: CASSDLGYEQFF.

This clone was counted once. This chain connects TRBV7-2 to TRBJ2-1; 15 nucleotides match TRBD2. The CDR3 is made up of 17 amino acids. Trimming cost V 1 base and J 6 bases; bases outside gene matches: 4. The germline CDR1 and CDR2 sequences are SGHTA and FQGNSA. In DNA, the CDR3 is TGTGCCAGCAGCTTAGGGACTAGCGGGGGGGGATCCAATGAGCAGTTCTTC. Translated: CASSLGTSGGGSNEQFF.